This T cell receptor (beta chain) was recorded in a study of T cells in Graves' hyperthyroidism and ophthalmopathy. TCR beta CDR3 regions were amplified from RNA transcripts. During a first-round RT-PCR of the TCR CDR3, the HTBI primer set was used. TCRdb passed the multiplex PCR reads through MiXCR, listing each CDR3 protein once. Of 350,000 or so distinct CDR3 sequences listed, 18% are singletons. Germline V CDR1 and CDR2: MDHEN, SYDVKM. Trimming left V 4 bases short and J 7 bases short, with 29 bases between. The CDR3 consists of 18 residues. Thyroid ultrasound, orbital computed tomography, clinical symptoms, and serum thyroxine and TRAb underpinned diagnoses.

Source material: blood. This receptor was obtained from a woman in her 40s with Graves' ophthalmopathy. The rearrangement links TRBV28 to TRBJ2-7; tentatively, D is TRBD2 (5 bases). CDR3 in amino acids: CASSSLYLGTPRTGEQYF. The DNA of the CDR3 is TGTGCCAGCAGTTCTCTCTACCTTGGCACCCCTCGCACGGGGGAGCAGTACTTC.